Listed below are T cell receptor beta chains from one sample, sequenced in a study of technical replicates of blood from a few donors. Assay: immunoSEQ multiplex PCR; the TCRdb copy retains only in-frame clones and omits some. The sample holds 70,000 to 85,000 clones; roughly 97% are singletons and the top ten take approximately 0.2%. Sample: T cells isolated from PBMCs. These receptors came from a human donor in good health. Both conserved end residues are part of each CDR3. D genes are given only for firm matches. Clone size, where shown, is once, few, many, or a class for clones that have expanded.

>-|TRBJ2-1|-|TRBV25-1
TGTGCCAGCAGTGACCGTACCTACAATGAGCAGTTCTTC
CASSDRTYNEQFF
>-|TRBJ1-2|-|TRBV21-1
TGTGCCAGCGCGACGGGAGGGCGGGGACTGACCTTC
CASATGGRGLTF
>-|TRBJ2-5|TRBD1|TRBV12-5
TGTGCTAGTGGTCCTCAGGGGGCGCGGGGAGAGACCCAGTACTTC
CASGPQGARGETQYF
>-|TRBJ1-6|TRBD1|TRBV28
TGTGCCAGCGACAGGGGGCCGGAAGGTTCACCCCTCCACTTT
CASDRGPEGSPLHF
>-|TRBJ1-4|TRBD1|TRBV29-1
TGCAGCGTGTCGGCAGGGGGCGAAAAACTGTTTTTT
CSVSAGGEKLFF
>once|TRBJ2-7|-|TRBV5-4
TGTGCCAGCAGCTTGGGACTCCCTGAACTATCCTACGAGCAGTACTTC
CASSLGLPELSYEQYF
>-|TRBJ1-1|-|TRBV10-3
TGTGCCATCAGGGTCGGGGGGATCAACACTGAAGCTTTCTTT
CAIRVGGINTEAFF
>once|TRBJ2-7|TRBD2|TRBV11-2
TGTGCCAGCAGCCCGACTAGCCACGAGCAGTACTTC
CASSPTSHEQYF
>-|TRBJ2-1|-|TRBV25-1
TGTGCCAGCACTAGGGAGAGCTCCTACAATGAGCAGTTCTTC
CASTRESSYNEQFF
>-|TRBJ1-1|TRBD1|TRBV5-1
TGCGCCAGCAGCTTGGCAGGGGGTTCGGTAGCTTTCTTT
CASSLAGGSVAFF
>-|TRBJ1-1|TRBD1|TRBV28
TGTGCCAGCAGTCTGAGGACAGGGGGGAACACTGAAGCTTTCTTT
CASSLRTGGNTEAFF
>-|TRBJ2-1|TRBD1|TRBV5-1
TGCGCCAGCAGGATCGTTACAGGGGATTACAATGAGCAGTTCTTC
CASRIVTGDYNEQFF
>-|TRBJ2-7|TRBD1|TRBV11-2
TGTGCCAGCAGCCCCTGGACAGGGGGGAACGAGCAGTACTTC
CASSPWTGGNEQYF
>-|TRBJ2-1|TRBD1|TRBV19
TGTGCCAGTGGGACAGCGCTCTACAATGAGCAGTTCTTC
CASGTALYNEQFF
>-|TRBJ2-3|TRBD2|TRBV5-1
TGCGCCAGCAGCTTGCTAGGAATGGCTAGCGGGGGTATGGATACGCAGTATTTT
CASSLLGMASGGMDTQYF
>-|TRBJ2-7|TRBD1|TRBV2
TGTGCCAGCAGTGCGGCAAGGGACAGCTACGAGCAGTACTTC
CASSAARDSYEQYF
>-|TRBJ2-2|-|TRBV28
TGTGCCAGCAGTACAGCGAACACCGGGGAGCTGTTTTTT
CASSTANTGELFF
>once|TRBJ1-1|TRBD1|TRBV5-4
TGTGCCAGCAGCTTGGGGGGGACAGGGAAAGCTTTCTTT
CASSLGGTGKAFF
>-|TRBJ2-7|TRBD1|TRBV29-1
TGCAGCGCTGTCACCGGGACAGACTACGAGCAGTACTTC
CSAVTGTDYEQYF
>-|TRBJ2-7|-|TRBV28
TGTGCCAGCAGTTTAGGACATAACTCCTACGAGCAGTACTTC
CASSLGHNSYEQYF
>-|TRBJ1-2|-|TRBV29-1
TGCAGCGTTAAGACAGCTTCATATGGCTACACCTTC
CSVKTASYGYTF
>once|TRBJ2-4|TRBD2|TRBV4-2
TGTGCCAGCAGCCAAAGAGGACTAGCGGGCCCTCTCTTC
CASSQRGLAGPLF
>-|TRBJ1-4|-|TRBV7-9
TGTGCCAGCAGCTTAACGGGGTGGGAAAAACTGTTTTTT
CASSLTGWEKLFF
>-|TRBJ1-1|-|TRBV5-4
TGTGCCAGCAGCTTCGCAGGGACAGAAGCTTTCTTT
CASSFAGTEAFF
>-|TRBJ1-1|TRBD1|TRBV6-5
TGTGCCAGCAGTTACGGACAGGGTGGAGCCCTCACTGAAGCTTTCTTT
CASSYGQGGALTEAFF
>-|TRBJ1-4|-|TRBV2
TGTGCCAGCAGTGTTGGGCGAACTAATGAAAAACTGTTTTTT
CASSVGRTNEKLFF